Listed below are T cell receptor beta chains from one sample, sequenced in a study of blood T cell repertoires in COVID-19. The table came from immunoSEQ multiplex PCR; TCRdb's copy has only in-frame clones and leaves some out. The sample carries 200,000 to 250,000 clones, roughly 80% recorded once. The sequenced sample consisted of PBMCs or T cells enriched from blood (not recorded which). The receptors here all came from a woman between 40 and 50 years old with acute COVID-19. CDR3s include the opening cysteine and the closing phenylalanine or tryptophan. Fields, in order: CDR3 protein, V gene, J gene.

CDR3aa: CASRPGRGNTEAFF
v_gene: TRBV28
j_gene: TRBJ1-1

CDR3aa: CASSPRTLNTEAFF
v_gene: TRBV7-9
j_gene: TRBJ1-1

CDR3aa: CASSFHTGYGYTF
v_gene: TRBV12-3/TRBV12-4
j_gene: TRBJ1-2

CDR3aa: CASSAGVEQFF
v_gene: TRBV6-2/TRBV6-3
j_gene: TRBJ2-1

CDR3aa: CASPRGTEAFF
v_gene: TRBV28
j_gene: TRBJ1-1

CDR3aa: CASSWRVNQPQHF
v_gene: TRBV6-5
j_gene: TRBJ1-5

CDR3aa: CASSLGQGRDEQFF
v_gene: TRBV7-2
j_gene: TRBJ2-1

CDR3aa: CASSPGQANTEAFF
v_gene: TRBV27
j_gene: TRBJ1-1

CDR3aa: CASNLSPSGTNTGELFF
v_gene: TRBV14
j_gene: TRBJ2-2

CDR3aa: CASSPPGSIF
v_gene: TRBV23-1
j_gene: TRBJ1-6

CDR3aa: CASSPGGAMNTEAFF
v_gene: TRBV11-3
j_gene: TRBJ1-1

CDR3aa: CATSRGGLNTDTQYF
v_gene: TRBV15
j_gene: TRBJ2-3

CDR3aa: CSGPAQGANYNEQFF
v_gene: TRBV29-1
j_gene: TRBJ2-1

CDR3aa: CASSSLLGTDTQYF
v_gene: TRBV19
j_gene: TRBJ2-3

CDR3aa: CASSKASGRVGPRDTQYF
v_gene: TRBV27
j_gene: TRBJ2-3

CDR3aa: CASSQDIISYEQYF
v_gene: TRBV19
j_gene: TRBJ2-7

CDR3aa: CASSPRTGDLNEQFF
v_gene: TRBV9
j_gene: TRBJ2-1

CDR3aa: CASSRQATNEKLFF
v_gene: TRBV3-1/TRBV3-2
j_gene: TRBJ1-4

CDR3aa: CASSSPSGSGVGELFF
v_gene: TRBV28
j_gene: TRBJ2-2

CDR3aa: CATSAGDLQPQHF
v_gene: TRBV15
j_gene: TRBJ1-5

CDR3aa: CASSQQGLTQANEKLFF
v_gene: TRBV4-1
j_gene: TRBJ1-4

CDR3aa: CASRLQGVGYGYTF
v_gene: TRBV28
j_gene: TRBJ1-2

CDR3aa: CASSLLGNRGRRMNTEAFF
v_gene: TRBV28
j_gene: TRBJ1-1

CDR3aa: CASSQDVTNLAEPFF
v_gene: TRBV4-2
j_gene: TRBJ2-1

CDR3aa: CASSADQTGLGPPDTQYF
v_gene: TRBV7-6
j_gene: TRBJ2-3

CDR3aa: CASSLFGGQETQYF
v_gene: TRBV11-1
j_gene: TRBJ2-5

CDR3aa: CASSFEAVNEQFF
v_gene: TRBV7-9
j_gene: TRBJ2-1

CDR3aa: CASSPPGTGKNIQYF
v_gene: TRBV7-2
j_gene: TRBJ2-4

CDR3aa: CASSPLENPTDTQYF
v_gene: TRBV7-6
j_gene: TRBJ2-3

CDR3aa: CASSVKLNSPLHF
v_gene: TRBV2
j_gene: TRBJ1-6

CDR3aa: CSVVSGSTGELFF
v_gene: TRBV29-1
j_gene: TRBJ2-2

CDR3aa: CASSSGTGNTGELFF
v_gene: TRBV2
j_gene: TRBJ2-2

CDR3aa: CASSQVGGGRLANTGELFF
v_gene: TRBV14
j_gene: TRBJ2-2

CDR3aa: CASSTPGLTFMNTEAFF
v_gene: TRBV19
j_gene: TRBJ1-1

CDR3aa: CASSPIGGSYEQYF
v_gene: TRBV4-2
j_gene: TRBJ2-7

CDR3aa: CASSLVHGKDYGYTF
v_gene: TRBV4-1
j_gene: TRBJ1-2

CDR3aa: CASSFHRSSGNTIYF
v_gene: TRBV6-5
j_gene: TRBJ1-3

CDR3aa: CASEPGVSNQPQHF
v_gene: TRBV19
j_gene: TRBJ1-5

CDR3aa: CASSYQRLAGYNEQFF
v_gene: TRBV6-6
j_gene: TRBJ2-1

CDR3aa: CASSQETAGVTSPLHF
v_gene: TRBV4-2
j_gene: TRBJ1-6

CDR3aa: CASSGGSNQPQHF
v_gene: TRBV28
j_gene: TRBJ1-5

CDR3aa: CASIWDSSNQPQHF
v_gene: TRBV6-5
j_gene: TRBJ1-5

CDR3aa: CASSFRAGNYNEQFF
v_gene: TRBV27
j_gene: TRBJ2-1

CDR3aa: CASSFMASGRAYNEQFF
v_gene: TRBV28
j_gene: TRBJ2-1

CDR3aa: CASSRYGGSGNTIYF
v_gene: TRBV14
j_gene: TRBJ1-3

CDR3aa: CASSIGGPPYEQYF
v_gene: TRBV19
j_gene: TRBJ2-7